These T cell receptor beta chains were read from a single sample in a study of vaccination effects on CD4 cells after COVID-19. Their antigens are not known. TCRdb keeps only in-frame clones here, not all; method: immunoSEQ multiplex PCR. Altogether 20,000 to 25,000 clones are present, approximately 72% being singletons, with the ten largest covering more than 9%. The sample consisted of CD4+ T cells from PBMCs cultured with HCoV-NL63 spike peptides, taken before COVID-19 vaccination. These receptors originate from a human donor who received a COVID-19 vaccine. Both conserved end residues are part of each CDR3. D genes are given only for firm matches. Clone size is given for some rows only: seen once, a few or many times, or a class if the clone is expanded.

>TRBV9|TRBD2|TRBJ2-2|-|15
TGTGCCAGCAGCCCTACTCGACTAGCTACCGGGGAGCTGTTTTTT
CASSPTRLATGELFF
>TRBV6-4|-|TRBJ2-3|-|14
TGTGCCAGCAGTGACTCGATCGGCGCAGATACGCAGTATTTT
CASSDSIGADTQYF
>TRBV24-1|-|TRBJ2-2|-|13
TGTGCCGCCAGGGACTCGAACACCGGGGAGCTGTTTTTT
CAARDSNTGELFF
>TRBV11-1|-|TRBJ1-1|-|13
TGTGCCAGCAGCCCTCAGGTGAACACTGAAGCTTTCTTT
CASSPQVNTEAFF
>TRBV5-5|-|TRBJ2-1|-|12
TGTGCCAGCAGCTTGGAGGGCGGGGAGCAGTTCTTC
CASSLEGGEQFF
>TRBV25-1|TRBD1|TRBJ1-1|-|15
TGTGCCAGCAAACCTACAGGGGGCGCGGGTGGAGCGGCTTTCTTT
CASKPTGGAGGAAFF
>TRBV29-1|-|TRBJ1-1|-|15
TGCAGCGTTCTGGACGACAGGCCGGAAAACACTGAAGCTTTCTTT
CSVLDDRPENTEAFF
>TRBV10-3|TRBD1|TRBJ2-2|-|16
TGTGCCATCAGTTTCCGGGACAGCGATAACACCGGGGAGCTGTTTTTT
CAISFRDSDNTGELFF
>TRBV7-2|TRBD2|TRBJ2-1|-|17
TGTGCCAGCAGCTTGGCCTTCGGGACTAGCGTCTACAATGAGCAGTTCTTC
CASSLAFGTSVYNEQFF
>TRBV7-9|TRBD1|TRBJ2-5|few|17
TGTGCCAGCAGTCCACGGCCGGGACAGGGTAATTTCGCGACCCAGTACTTC
CASSPRPGQGNFATQYF
>TRBV6-4|-|TRBJ1-2|few|13
TGTGCCAGCAGTGACTCGGCAGAAGGTGGCTACACCTTC
CASSDSAEGGYTF
>TRBV11-2|-|TRBJ1-1|few|12
TGTGCCAGCAGCGACCTAGGCACTGAAGCTTTCTTT
CASSDLGTEAFF
>TRBV19|TRBD2|TRBJ2-1|-|14
TGTGCCAGTAGATGGCTAGCGGCCGACAATGAGCAGTTCTTC
CASRWLAADNEQFF
>TRBV18|-|TRBJ1-2|-|15
TGTGCCAGCTCTCCCACAGGGTTTTCTAACTATGGCTACACCTTC
CASSPTGFSNYGYTF
>TRBV27|TRBD1|TRBJ1-1|-|16
TGTGCCAGCAGTTCTTGGGACAGGGGGGAGGACACTGAAGCTTTCTTT
CASSSWDRGEDTEAFF
>TRBV6-5|-|TRBJ1-1|-|15
TGTGCCAGCAGTTACCCCCCTGGTGCGAACACTGAAGCTTTCTTT
CASSYPPGANTEAFF
>TRBV19|-|TRBJ1-1|medium-sized|16
TGTGCCAGTAGTTTCCGACAGGTTAGATCGAACACTGAAGCTTTCTTT
CASSFRQVRSNTEAFF
>TRBV30|TRBD1|TRBJ1-2|-|16
TGTGCCTGGGGACGGGACAGGGGACTTTATGGGTATGGCTACACCTTC
CAWGRDRGLYGYGYTF
>TRBV5-6|-|TRBJ2-7|few|13
TGTGCCAGCACCCCGGGGGGGGACAGGGAGCAGTACTTC
CASTPGGDREQYF
>TRBV19|-|TRBJ2-4|-|17
TGTGCCAGTAGTCCGCGTGGGACCGCTTTAGCCAAAAACATTCAGTACTTC
CASSPRGTALAKNIQYF
>TRBV27|TRBD1|TRBJ1-4|once|17
TGTGCCAGCAGCTCGGGACAGGGGGCGACGGAAAGTGAAAAACTGTTTTTT
CASSSGQGATESEKLFF
>TRBV27|-|TRBJ1-2|-|12
TGTGCCAGCGCCGGGACATCACATCGGGTAACCTTC
CASAGTSHRVTF
>TRBV2|TRBD2|TRBJ2-3|few|17
TGTGCCAGCAACATGGCGGGGACTAGCGGGAGCACAGATACGCAGTATTTT
CASNMAGTSGSTDTQYF
>TRBV11-3|TRBD2|TRBJ2-2|-|18
TGTGCCAGCAGCTTAGAGCAGTCCGGGACTAGATCTACCGGGGAGCTGTTTTTT
CASSLEQSGTRSTGELFF
>TRBV11-2|-|TRBJ1-1|few|15
TGTGCCAGCAGCTTAGTCCCAGGGTCTTGGACTGAAGCTTTCTTT
CASSLVPGSWTEAFF
>TRBV7-7|-|TRBJ2-7|-|14
TGTGCCAGCAGCTTATCCACTAGGCGATGCGAGCAGTACTTC
CASSLSTRRCEQYF
>TRBV19|TRBD1|TRBJ1-2|few|14
TGTGCCAGTTCCAGGGGACAGGGGGCTTGGGGCTACACCTTC
CASSRGQGAWGYTF
>TRBV27|-|TRBJ1-1|-|14
TGTGCCAGCAGTGTCTCGAGGGGGAACACTGAAGCTTTCTTT
CASSVSRGNTEAFF
>TRBV20-1|-|TRBJ2-2|-|14
TGCAGTGCTAGTCGAGGACCGAACACCGGGGAGCTGTTTTTT
CSASRGPNTGELFF
>TRBV12-3/TRBV12-4|-|TRBJ1-4|-|13
TGTGCCAGCAGCCTAGCAACTAATGAAAAACTGTTTTTT
CASSLATNEKLFF
>TRBV25-1|-|TRBJ1-2|few|14
TGTGCCAGCAGTGTACCGGGAAATAACTATGGCTACACCTTC
CASSVPGNNYGYTF
>TRBV2|-|TRBJ1-5|-|12
TGTGCCAGCAGGCTGGGCAATCAGCCCCAGCATTTT
CASRLGNQPQHF
>TRBV6-2/TRBV6-3|TRBD1|TRBJ1-5|-|16
TGTGCCAGCAGTTACCGGGACAGGGAAGCCGATCGGCCCCAGCATTTT
CASSYRDREADRPQHF
>TRBV7-8|-|TRBJ1-1|large|15
TGTGCCAGCAGCTTGACGGAGCTGACCTTCACTGAAGCTTTCTTT
CASSLTELTFTEAFF
>TRBV10-2|TRBD2|TRBJ2-2|-|14
TGCGCCAGCAGAAGCGGGGCGAACACCGGGGAGCTGTTTTTT
CASRSGANTGELFF
>TRBV5-1|TRBD2|TRBJ2-1|once|17
TGCGCCAGCAGCACCACCTCTAGCGGGAGGGCGGGCAATGAGCAGTTCTTC
CASSTTSSGRAGNEQFF
>TRBV10-3|-|TRBJ1-1|-|14
TGTGCCATCAGCGACAGGCAAACGGAAACTGAAGCTTTCTTT
CAISDRQTETEAFF
>TRBV6-1|-|TRBJ2-1|once|16
TGTGCCAGCAGTGTGGGCCCGCCCCTTACTTACAATGAGCAGTTCTTC
CASSVGPPLTYNEQFF
>TRBV5-8|TRBD1|TRBJ1-2|-|18
TGTGCCAGCAGCCACTCCGCCATACAGGGGGCAAGGAACTATGGCTACACCTTC
CASSHSAIQGARNYGYTF
>TRBV13|TRBD2|TRBJ2-7|-|15
TGTGCCAGCAGCCCTCGGACTAGCGGGAGTTTCGAGCAGTACTTC
CASSPRTSGSFEQYF
>TRBV5-1|-|TRBJ2-5|-|13
TGCGCCAGCAGCTTCAGTGACGCAGAGACCCAGTACTTC
CASSFSDAETQYF